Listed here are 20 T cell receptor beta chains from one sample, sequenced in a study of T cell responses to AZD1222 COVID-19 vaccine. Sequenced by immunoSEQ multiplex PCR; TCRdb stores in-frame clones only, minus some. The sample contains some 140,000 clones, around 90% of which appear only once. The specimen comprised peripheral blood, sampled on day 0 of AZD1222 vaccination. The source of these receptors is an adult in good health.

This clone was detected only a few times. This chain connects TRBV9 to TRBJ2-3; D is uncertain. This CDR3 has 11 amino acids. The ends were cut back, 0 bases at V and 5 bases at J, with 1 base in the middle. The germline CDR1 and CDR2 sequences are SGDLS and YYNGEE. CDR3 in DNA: TGTGCCAGCAGCGTAGAAGATACGCAGTATTTT. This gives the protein CASSVEDTQYF.

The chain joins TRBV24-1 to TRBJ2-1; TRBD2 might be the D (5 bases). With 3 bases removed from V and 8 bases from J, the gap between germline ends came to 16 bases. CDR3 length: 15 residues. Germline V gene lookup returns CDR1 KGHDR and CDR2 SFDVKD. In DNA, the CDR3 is TGTGCCACCAGTGATATAAGCCTAGCAATAGATGAGCAGTTCTTC. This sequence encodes CATSDISLAIDEQFF.

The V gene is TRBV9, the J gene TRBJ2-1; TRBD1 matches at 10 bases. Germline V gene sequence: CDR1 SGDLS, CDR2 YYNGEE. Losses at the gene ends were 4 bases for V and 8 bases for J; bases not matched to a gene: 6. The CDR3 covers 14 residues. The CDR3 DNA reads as TGTGCCAGCAGCTCACGGACAGGGGGACATGAGCAGTTCTTC. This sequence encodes CASSSRTGGHEQFF.

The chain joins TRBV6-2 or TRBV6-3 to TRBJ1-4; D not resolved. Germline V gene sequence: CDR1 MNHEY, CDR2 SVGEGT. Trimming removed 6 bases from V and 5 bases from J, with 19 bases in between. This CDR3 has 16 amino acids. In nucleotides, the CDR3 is TGTGCCAGCAGCCCTAGTGCCGGGGATGAGAATGAAAAACTGTTTTTT. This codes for CASSPSAGDENEKLFF.

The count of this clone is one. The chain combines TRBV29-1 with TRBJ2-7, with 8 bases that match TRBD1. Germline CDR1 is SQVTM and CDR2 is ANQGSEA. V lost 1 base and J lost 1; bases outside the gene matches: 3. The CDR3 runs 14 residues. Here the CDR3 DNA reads TGCAGCGTTGAAGCCGGGACAGGTTCCTACGAGCAGTACTTC. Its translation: CSVEAGTGSYEQYF.

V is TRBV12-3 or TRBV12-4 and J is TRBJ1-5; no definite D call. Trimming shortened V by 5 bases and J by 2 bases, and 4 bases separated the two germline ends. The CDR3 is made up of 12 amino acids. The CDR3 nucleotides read TGTGCCAGCAGTATGGGCAATCAGCCCCAGCATTTT. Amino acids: CASSMGNQPQHF.

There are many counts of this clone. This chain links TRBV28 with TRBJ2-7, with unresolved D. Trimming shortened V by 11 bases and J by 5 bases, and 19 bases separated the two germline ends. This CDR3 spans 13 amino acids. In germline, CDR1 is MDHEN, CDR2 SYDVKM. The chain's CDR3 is CAVQADIRHEQYF. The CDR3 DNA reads TGTGCCGTGCAGGCCGATATCAGGCACGAGCAGTACTTC.

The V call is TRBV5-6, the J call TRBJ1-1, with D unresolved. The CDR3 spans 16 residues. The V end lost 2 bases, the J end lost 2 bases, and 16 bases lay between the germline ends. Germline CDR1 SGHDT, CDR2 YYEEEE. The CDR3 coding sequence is TGTGCCAGCAGCTTTGAGACATATCTGGAAAACACTGAAGCTTTCTTT. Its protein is CASSFETYLENTEAFF.

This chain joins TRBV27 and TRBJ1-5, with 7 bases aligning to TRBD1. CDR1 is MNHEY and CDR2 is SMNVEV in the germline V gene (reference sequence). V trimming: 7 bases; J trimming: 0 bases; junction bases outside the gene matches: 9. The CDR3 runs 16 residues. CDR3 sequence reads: CASKEITGDSNQPQHF. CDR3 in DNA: TGTGCCAGCAAGGAGATCACAGGGGATAGCAATCAGCCCCAGCATTTT.

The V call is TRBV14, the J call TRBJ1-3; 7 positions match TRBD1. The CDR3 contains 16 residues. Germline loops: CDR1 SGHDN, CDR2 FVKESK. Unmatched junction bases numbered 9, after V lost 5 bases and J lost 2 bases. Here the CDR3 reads CASSGFRTGPGNTIYF. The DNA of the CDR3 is TGTGCCAGCAGCGGCTTTCGGACAGGTCCTGGAAACACCATATATTTT.

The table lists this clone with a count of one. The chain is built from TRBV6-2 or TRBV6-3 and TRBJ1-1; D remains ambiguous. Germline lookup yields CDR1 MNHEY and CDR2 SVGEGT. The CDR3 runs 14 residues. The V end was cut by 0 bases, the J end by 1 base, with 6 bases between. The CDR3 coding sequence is TGTGCCAGCAGTTACTCGGGCAGGAACACTGAAGCTTTCTTT. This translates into CASSYSGRNTEAFF.

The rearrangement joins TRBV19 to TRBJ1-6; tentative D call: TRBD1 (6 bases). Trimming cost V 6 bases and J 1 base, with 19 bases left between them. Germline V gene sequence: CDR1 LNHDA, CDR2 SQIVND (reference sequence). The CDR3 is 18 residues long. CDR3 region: CASRAGGASRSYNSPLHF. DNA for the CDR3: TGTGCCAGTAGAGCCGGGGGCGCATCTAGGTCCTATAATTCACCCCTCCACTTT.

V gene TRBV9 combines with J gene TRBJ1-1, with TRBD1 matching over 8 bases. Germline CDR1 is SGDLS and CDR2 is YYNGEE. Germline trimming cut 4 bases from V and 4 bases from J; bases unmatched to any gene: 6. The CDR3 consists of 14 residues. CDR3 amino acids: CASSRQGLSTEAFF. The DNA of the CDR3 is TGTGCCAGCAGCCGACAGGGGTTGAGCACTGAAGCTTTCTTT.

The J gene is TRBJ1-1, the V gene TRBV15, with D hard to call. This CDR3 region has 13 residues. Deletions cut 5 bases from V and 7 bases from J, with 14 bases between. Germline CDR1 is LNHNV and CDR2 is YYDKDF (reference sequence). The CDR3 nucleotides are TGTGCCACCAGCCCTGGCGCCGGGGTTGAAGCTTTCTTT. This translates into CATSPGAGVEAFF.

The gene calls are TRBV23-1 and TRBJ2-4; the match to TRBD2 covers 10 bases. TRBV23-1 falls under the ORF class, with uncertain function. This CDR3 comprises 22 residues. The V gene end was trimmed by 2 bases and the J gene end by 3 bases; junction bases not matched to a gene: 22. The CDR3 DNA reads TGCGCCAGCAGTCAAATCTATTCTAGCGGGAGTTCCCAGCCGCTTGGCAAAAACATTCAGTACTTC. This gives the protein CASSQIYSSGSSQPLGKNIQYF.

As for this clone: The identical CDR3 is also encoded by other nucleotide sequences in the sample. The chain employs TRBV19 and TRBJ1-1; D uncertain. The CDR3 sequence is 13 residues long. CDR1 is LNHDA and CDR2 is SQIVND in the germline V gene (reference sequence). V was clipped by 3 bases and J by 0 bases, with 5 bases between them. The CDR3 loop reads CASSIQLNTEAFF. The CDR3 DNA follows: TGTGCCAGTAGTATTCAGTTGAACACTGAAGCTTTCTTT.

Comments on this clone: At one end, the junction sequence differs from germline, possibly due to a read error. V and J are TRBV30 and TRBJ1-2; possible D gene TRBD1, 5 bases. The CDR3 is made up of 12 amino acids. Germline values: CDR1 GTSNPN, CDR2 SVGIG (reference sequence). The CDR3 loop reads CAWSLTGTEINF. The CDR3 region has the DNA TGTGCCTGGAGCCTAACCGGGACCGAGATAAACTTC.

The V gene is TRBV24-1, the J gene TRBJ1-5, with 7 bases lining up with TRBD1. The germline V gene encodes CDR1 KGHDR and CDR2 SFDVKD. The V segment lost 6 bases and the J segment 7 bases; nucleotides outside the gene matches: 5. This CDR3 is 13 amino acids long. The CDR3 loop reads CATSRRGSQPQHF. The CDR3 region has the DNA TGTGCCACCAGTCGCAGGGGGAGCCAGCCCCAGCATTTT.

The DNA for the CDR3 is TGTGCCAGCAGTCCCACTAGCGGCGGCACAGATACGCAGTATTTT. Its translation: CASSPTSGGTDTQYF. V usage is TRBV28 and J usage is TRBJ2-3, with 8 nucleotides matching TRBD2. The CDR3 extends over 15 amino acids. J was trimmed by 1 base and V by 5 bases; bases with no gene match: 5. Per germline, CDR1 MDHEN and CDR2 SYDVKM. The full variable domain, in which reference TRBV28 and TRBJ2-3 provide the parts outside the CDR3, is DVKVTQSSRYLVKRTGEKVFLECVQDMDHENMFWYRQDPGLGLRLIYFSYDVKMKEKGDIPEGYSVSREKKERFSLILESASTNQTSMYLCASSPTSGGTDTQYFGPGTRLTVL.

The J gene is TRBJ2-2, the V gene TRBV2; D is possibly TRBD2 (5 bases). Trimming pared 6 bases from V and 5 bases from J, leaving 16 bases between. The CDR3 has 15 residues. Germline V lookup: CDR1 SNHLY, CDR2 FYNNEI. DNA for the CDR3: TGTGCCAGCAGGGACCCAAAGTCGGGGACCGGGGAGCTGTTTTTT. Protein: CASRDPKSGTGELFF. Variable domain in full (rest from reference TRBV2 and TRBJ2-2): EPEVTQTPSHQVTQMGQEVILRCVPISNHLYFYWYRQILGQKVEFLVSFYNNEISEKSEIFDDQFSVERPDGSNFTLKIRSTKLEDSAMYFCASRDPKSGTGELFFGEGSRLTVL.